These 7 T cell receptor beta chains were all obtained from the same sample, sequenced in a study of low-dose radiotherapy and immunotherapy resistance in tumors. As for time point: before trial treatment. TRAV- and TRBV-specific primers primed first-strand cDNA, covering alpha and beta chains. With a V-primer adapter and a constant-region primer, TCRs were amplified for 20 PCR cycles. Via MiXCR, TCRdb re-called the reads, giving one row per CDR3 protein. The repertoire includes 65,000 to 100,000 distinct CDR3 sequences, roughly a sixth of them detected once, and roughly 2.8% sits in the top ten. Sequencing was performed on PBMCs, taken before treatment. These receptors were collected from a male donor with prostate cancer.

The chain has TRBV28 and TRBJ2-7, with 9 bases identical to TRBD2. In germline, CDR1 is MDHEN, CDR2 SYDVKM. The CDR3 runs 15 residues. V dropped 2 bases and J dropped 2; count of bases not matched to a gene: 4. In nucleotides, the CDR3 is TGTGCCAGCAGTTTAGCACTAGCGGGTACCTACGAGCAGTACTTC. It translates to CASSLALAGTYEQYF.

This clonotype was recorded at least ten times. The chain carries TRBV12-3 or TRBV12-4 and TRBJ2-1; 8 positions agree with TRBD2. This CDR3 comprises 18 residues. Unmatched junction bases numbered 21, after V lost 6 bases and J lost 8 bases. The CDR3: CASSLAVSSGDSMDEQFF. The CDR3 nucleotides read TGTGCCAGCAGCCTGGCTGTCAGTAGCGGGGACTCTATGGATGAGCAGTTCTTC.

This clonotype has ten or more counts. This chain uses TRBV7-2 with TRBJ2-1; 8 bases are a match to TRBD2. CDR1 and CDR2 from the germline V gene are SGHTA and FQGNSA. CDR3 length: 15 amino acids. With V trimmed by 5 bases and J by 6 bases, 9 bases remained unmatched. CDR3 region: CASSPGTRSGNEQFF. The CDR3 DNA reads TGTGCCAGCAGCCCCGGGACTAGGTCGGGCAATGAGCAGTTCTTC.

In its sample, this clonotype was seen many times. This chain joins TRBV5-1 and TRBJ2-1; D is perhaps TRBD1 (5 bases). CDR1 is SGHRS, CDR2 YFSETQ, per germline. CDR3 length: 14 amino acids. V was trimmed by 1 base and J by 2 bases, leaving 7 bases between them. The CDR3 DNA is TGCGCCAGCAGCTTGTCAGGGACCTACAATGAGCAGTTCTTC. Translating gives CASSLSGTYNEQFF.

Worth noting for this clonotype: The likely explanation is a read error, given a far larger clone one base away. CDR3 nucleotides: TGTGCCAGCAGCTTGTTGCCGGGGGAGTACATTCAGTACTTC. Translation: CASSLLPGEYIQYF. The V call is TRBV5-1, the J call TRBJ2-4; tentative D call: TRBD2 (6 bases). CDR1 is SGHRS and CDR2 is YFSETQ in the germline V gene. This CDR3 has 14 amino acids.

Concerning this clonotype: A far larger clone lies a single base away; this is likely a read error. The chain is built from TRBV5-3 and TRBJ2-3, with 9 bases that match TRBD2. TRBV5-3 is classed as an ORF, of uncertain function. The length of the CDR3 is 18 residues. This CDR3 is CASSLGGGARVDTDTQYF. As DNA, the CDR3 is TGTGCCAGCAGCTTGGGCGGGGGGGCTCGTGTGGACACAGATACGCAGTATTTT.

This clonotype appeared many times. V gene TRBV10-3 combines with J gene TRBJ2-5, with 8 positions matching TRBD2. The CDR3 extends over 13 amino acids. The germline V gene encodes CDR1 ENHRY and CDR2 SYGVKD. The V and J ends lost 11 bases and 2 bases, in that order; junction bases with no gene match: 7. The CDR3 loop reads CASGGGGQETQYF. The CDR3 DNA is TGTGCCTCCGGGGGGGGGGGACAAGAGACCCAGTACTTC.